This TCR beta chain was obtained from a study of CD8+ T cells in alopecia areata. It was cDNA, reverse transcribed from extracted RNA, that served as the sequencing template. Only in-frame clones appear in the TCRdb table, and some are missing; sequencing was by immunoSEQ multiplex PCR. Of 170,000 or so clones in the sample, roughly 50% were seen once. CDR3 length: 14 amino acids. Per germline, CDR1 LGHNA and CDR2 YSLEER. Trimming stripped 0 bases from V and 3 bases from J, with 9 bases between. Treatment in this sample: oral pan-JAK inhibitor, 5-10 mg twice daily. The J gene is TRBJ2-7, the V gene TRBV4-3; the D is unclear. The receptor's source is a human donor with alopecia areata. This material consisted of CD8+ T cells sorted from blood, taken at week 24, from a patient treated with tofacitinib. The DNA for the CDR3 is TGCGCCAGCAGCCAAGATAGGGCGGTCTACGAGCAGTACTTC. This gives the protein CASSQDRAVYEQYF.